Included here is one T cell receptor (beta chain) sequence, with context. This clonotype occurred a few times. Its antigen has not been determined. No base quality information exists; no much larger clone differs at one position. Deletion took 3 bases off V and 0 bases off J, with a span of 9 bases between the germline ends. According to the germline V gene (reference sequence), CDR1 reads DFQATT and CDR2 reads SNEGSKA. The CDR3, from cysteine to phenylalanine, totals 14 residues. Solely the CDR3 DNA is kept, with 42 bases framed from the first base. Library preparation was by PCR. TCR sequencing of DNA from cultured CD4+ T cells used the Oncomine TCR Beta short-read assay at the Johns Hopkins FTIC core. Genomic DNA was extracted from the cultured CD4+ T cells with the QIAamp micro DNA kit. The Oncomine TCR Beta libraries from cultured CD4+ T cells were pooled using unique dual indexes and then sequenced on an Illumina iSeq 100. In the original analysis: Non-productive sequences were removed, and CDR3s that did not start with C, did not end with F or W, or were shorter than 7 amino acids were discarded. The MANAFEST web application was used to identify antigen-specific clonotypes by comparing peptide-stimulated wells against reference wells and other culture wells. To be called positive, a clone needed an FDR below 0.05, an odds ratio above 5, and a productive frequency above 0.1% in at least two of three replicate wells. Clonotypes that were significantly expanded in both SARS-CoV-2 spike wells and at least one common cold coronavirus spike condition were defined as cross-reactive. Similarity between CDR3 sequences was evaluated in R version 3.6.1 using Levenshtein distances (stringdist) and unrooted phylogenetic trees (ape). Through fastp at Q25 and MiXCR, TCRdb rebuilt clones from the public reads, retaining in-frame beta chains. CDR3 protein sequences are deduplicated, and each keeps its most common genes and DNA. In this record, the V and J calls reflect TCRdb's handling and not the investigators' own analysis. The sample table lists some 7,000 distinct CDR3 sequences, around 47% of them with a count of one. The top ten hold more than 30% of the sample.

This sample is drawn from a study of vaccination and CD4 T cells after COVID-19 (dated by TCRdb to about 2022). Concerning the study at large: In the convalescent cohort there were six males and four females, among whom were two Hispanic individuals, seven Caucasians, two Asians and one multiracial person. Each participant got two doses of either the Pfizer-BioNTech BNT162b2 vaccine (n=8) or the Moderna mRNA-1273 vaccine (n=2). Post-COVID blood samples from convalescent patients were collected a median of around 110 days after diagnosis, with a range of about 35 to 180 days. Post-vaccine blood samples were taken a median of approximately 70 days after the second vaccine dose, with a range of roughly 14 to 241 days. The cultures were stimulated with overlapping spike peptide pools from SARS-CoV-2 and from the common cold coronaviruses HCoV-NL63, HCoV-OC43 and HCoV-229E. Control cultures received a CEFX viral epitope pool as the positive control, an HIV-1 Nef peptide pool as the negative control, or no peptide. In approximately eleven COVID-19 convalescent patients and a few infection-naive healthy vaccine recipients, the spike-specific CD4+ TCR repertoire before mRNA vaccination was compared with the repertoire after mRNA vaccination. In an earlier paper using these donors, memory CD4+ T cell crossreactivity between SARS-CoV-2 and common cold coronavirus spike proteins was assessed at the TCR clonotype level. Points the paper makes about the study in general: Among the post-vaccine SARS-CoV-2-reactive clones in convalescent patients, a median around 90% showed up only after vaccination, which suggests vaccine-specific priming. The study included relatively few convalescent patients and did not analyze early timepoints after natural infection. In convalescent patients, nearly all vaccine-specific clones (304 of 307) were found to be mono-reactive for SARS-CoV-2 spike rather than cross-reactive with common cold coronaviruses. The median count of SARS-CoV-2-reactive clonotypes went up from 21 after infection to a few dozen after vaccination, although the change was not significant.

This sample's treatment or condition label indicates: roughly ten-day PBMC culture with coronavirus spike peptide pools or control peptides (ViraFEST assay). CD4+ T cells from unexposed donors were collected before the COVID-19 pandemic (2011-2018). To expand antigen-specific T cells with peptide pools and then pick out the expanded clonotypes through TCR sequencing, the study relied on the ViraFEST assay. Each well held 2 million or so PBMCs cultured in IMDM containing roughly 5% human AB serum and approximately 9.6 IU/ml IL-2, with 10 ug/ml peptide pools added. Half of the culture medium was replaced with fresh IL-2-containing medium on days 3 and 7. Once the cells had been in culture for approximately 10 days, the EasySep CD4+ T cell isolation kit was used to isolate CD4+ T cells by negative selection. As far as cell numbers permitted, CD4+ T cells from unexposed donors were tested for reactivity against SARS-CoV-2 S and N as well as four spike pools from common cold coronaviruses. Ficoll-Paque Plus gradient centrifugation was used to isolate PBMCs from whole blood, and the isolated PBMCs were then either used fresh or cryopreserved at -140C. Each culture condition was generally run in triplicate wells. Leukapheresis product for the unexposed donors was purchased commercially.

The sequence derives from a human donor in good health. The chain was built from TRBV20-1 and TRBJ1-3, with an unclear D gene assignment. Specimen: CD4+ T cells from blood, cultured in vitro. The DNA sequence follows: TGCAGTGCTAGTATAGCCAGCTCTGGAAACACCATATATTTT. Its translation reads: CSASIASSGNTIYF.